The rows below give T cell receptor beta chains drawn from one sample of a study of blood T cell repertoires in COVID-19. Some clones are missing from TCRdb's copy, which holds only in-frame ones; the method was immunoSEQ multiplex PCR. Of some 320,000 clones listed, around 85% are singletons. Sequenced input: peripheral blood. Source of these receptors: a human donor in a cohort sampled during active COVID-19. Each CDR3 is given with its conserved first and last residue. D genes are given only for firm matches. Where a row states a size, it is once, few, many or the class of an expanded clone; other rows omit it.

j_gene | v_gene | abundance | d_gene | CDR3nt | CDR3aa
TRBJ2-7 | TRBV19 | . | TRBD1 | TGTGCCAGTAGTATCGCCGGACAGGGAATCACCGAGCAGTACTTC | CASSIAGQGITEQYF
TRBJ2-1 | TRBV2 | . | TRBD2 | TGTGCCAGCAGTCAGCCCACCGGGACTAGGCGGTCCCACAGGTCCTACAATGAGCAGTTCTTC | CASSQPTGTRRSHRSYNEQFF
TRBJ1-5 | TRBV21-1 | . | . | TGTGCCAGCAGCAAAGACGGACAGGTTAGCAATCAGCCCCAGCATTTT | CASSKDGQVSNQPQHF
TRBJ2-4 | TRBV10-2 | once | . | TGCGCCAGCAGTGAAGGGAGAGTAAACATTCAGTACTTC | CASSEGRVNIQYF
TRBJ1-2 | TRBV6-5 | . | . | TGTGCCAGCACGAATCCAGGACAAGCTAACTATGGCTACACCTTC | CASTNPGQANYGYTF
TRBJ2-1 | TRBV3-1/TRBV3-2 | . | TRBD2 | TGTGCCAGCAGCGACAGGACGCTAGCGGGGGGGAGTAATGAGCAGTTCTTC | CASSDRTLAGGSNEQFF
TRBJ2-2 | TRBV9 | . | . | TGTGCCAGCAGCGTGAACCGGGACACGAACACCGGGGAGCTGTTTTTT | CASSVNRDTNTGELFF
TRBJ2-3 | TRBV7-3 | . | . | TGTGCCAGCAGCCTCGGACTACCCCCCACAGATACGCAGTATTTT | CASSLGLPPTDTQYF
TRBJ2-5 | TRBV5-4 | . | TRBD2 | TGTGCCAGCAGCTTGTCTGGCGGGGGGCAGACCCAGTACTTC | CASSLSGGGQTQYF
TRBJ2-2 | TRBV5-1 | . | . | TGCGCCAGCAGCTCCGGTCGCACGAAGAATACCGGGGAGCTGTTTTTT | CASSSGRTKNTGELFF
TRBJ2-7 | TRBV7-9 | . | TRBD2 | TGTGCCAGCAGCTTAAGCGGGGGTAAACCCTACGAGCAGTACTTC | CASSLSGGKPYEQYF
TRBJ2-3 | TRBV5-1 | once | . | TGCGCCAGCAGCTCAGGCTGGAGGGATACGCAGTATTTT | CASSSGWRDTQYF
TRBJ1-2 | TRBV2 | . | . | TGTGCCAGCAGTGTGGGGGGTTCCGGCTACACCTTC | CASSVGGSGYTF
TRBJ1-6 | TRBV6-2/TRBV6-3 | . | . | TGTGCCAGCAGTTACCGCCCGGGAAACCGTTCACCCCTCCACTTT | CASSYRPGNRSPLHF
TRBJ2-3 | TRBV7-9 | . | TRBD1 | TGTGCCAGCAGCTTAGTAACAGGGGGCGGCACAGATACGCAGTATTTT | CASSLVTGGGTDTQYF
TRBJ1-4 | TRBV4-2 | . | . | TGTGCCAGCAGCCAAGAAGGAGGAGCAGGGGTGAATGAAAAACTGTTTTTT | CASSQEGGAGVNEKLFF
TRBJ1-2 | TRBV7-9 | . | TRBD1 | TGTGCCAGCAGCACAACCGGGACAGCCAACTATGGCTACACCTTC | CASSTTGTANYGYTF
TRBJ2-3 | TRBV18 | . | . | TGTGCCAGCGGGACATTCGATACGCAGTATTTT | CASGTFDTQYF
TRBJ1-3 | TRBV4-2 | . | TRBD1 | TGTGCCAGCAGCCCCCGGGACAGGGGGAACTCTGGAAACACCATATATTTT | CASSPRDRGNSGNTIYF
TRBJ1-3 | TRBV19 | . | TRBD1 | TGTGCCAGTAGTCGGGGACAGGGTACAGGAAACACCATATATTTT | CASSRGQGTGNTIYF
TRBJ2-1 | TRBV25-1 | . | TRBD1 | TGTGCCAGCAGTTTCCGGGACAGGTCAGTCAATGAGCAGTTCTTC | CASSFRDRSVNEQFF
TRBJ2-7 | TRBV11-2 | . | . | TGTGCCAGCAGCTTAGAGCGGGGGCTCTACGAGCAGTACTTC | CASSLERGLYEQYF
TRBJ2-4 | TRBV19 | . | . | TGTGCCAGTAGTTTCACAGGAACCTTCGCCAAAAACATTCAGTACTTC | CASSFTGTFAKNIQYF
TRBJ2-1 | TRBV4-1 | few | TRBD2 | TGCGCCAGCAGCCAGGGGACTAGGGGTGGTGAGCAGTTCTTC | CASSQGTRGGEQFF
TRBJ1-5 | TRBV14 | . | . | TGTGCCAGCAGCCAGGGGAGGGAACAGCCCCAGCATTTT | CASSQGREQPQHF
TRBJ1-1 | TRBV19 | . | . | TGTGCCAGTAGTATTTCAGGATTCACTGAAGCTTTCTTT | CASSISGFTEAFF
TRBJ2-3 | TRBV7-2 | . | . | TGTGCCAGCAGTTCACTAGTGAGTACGCAGTATTTT | CASSSLVSTQYF
TRBJ1-1 | TRBV27 | . | . | TGTGCCAGCAGAAAAATCCTGCGGACTGAAGCTTTCTTT | CASRKILRTEAFF
TRBJ1-5 | TRBV10-3 | . | TRBD1 | TGTGCCATCAGTGATTCGGACAGGGGGTACCAGCCCCAGCATTTT | CAISDSDRGYQPQHF
TRBJ2-5 | TRBV27 | . | TRBD2 | TGTGCCAGCAGTCCCGACCTGACTAGCGGGGGTCAGACCCAGTACTTC | CASSPDLTSGGQTQYF
TRBJ1-2 | TRBV7-9 | . | . | TGTGCCAGCAGCTCGAACAGGGATGATGGCTACACCTTC | CASSSNRDDGYTF
TRBJ1-2 | TRBV21-1 | . | . | TGTGCCAGCAGCAAAGGGTTCGGTCCAGTTCAGAACGGGGACTATGGCTACACCTTC | CASSKGFGPVQNGDYGYTF
TRBJ1-5 | TRBV7-2 | . | . | TGTGCCAGCAGCCGACAGGTTAGGCAGCCCCAGCATTTT | CASSRQVRQPQHF
TRBJ2-5 | TRBV5-1 | . | . | TGCGCCAGCAGCCCAACAGGTAGCGGGACCCAGTACTTC | CASSPTGSGTQYF
TRBJ1-2 | TRBV7-3 | . | . | TGTGCCAGCAGCTCATCCGGACCGGGCGGAGGTGGCTACACCTTC | CASSSSGPGGGGYTF
TRBJ2-2 | TRBV3-1/TRBV3-2 | . | . | TGTGCCAGCAGCCGGAAACGTCCGGGTAGGGAGCTGTTTTTT | CASSRKRPGRELFF
TRBJ2-2 | TRBV2 | . | . | TGTGCCAGCAGTGAGGGGGGATGGAACACCGGGGAGCTGTTTTTT | CASSEGGWNTGELFF
TRBJ1-5 | TRBV3-1/TRBV3-2 | once | TRBD1 | TGTGCCAGCAGCCAAGGGACAGGGGGCTGGGACCAGCCCCAGCATTTT | CASSQGTGGWDQPQHF
TRBJ1-6 | TRBV27 | few | . | TGTGCCAGCAGTTTGGCAGGGATAGGGGGTCTCCACTTT | CASSLAGIGGLHF
TRBJ2-3 | TRBV5-1 | . | . | TGCGCCAGCAGCCCAGTGATCACAGATACGCAGTATTTT | CASSPVITDTQYF
TRBJ1-2 | TRBV5-1 | . | TRBD1 | TGCGCCAGCAGCTATCAGGGGGCTTCGGGCTATGGCTACACCTTC | CASSYQGASGYGYTF
TRBJ2-1 | TRBV2 | few | TRBD2 | TGTGCCAGTTTAGCGGGGTCGGGAATTATAAATGAGCAGTTCTTC | CASLAGSGIINEQFF
TRBJ2-7 | TRBV7-2 | once | . | TGTGCCAGCAGCTTTTTCATTTCCTACGAGCAGTACTTC | CASSFFISYEQYF
TRBJ1-2 | TRBV30 | . | . | TGTGCCTGGAGTCTCATAGCCTCCGGGAACTATGGCTACACCTTC | CAWSLIASGNYGYTF
TRBJ1-2 | TRBV14 | . | . | TGTGCCAGCAGCCAAGACAGGGAAGGCTACACCTTC | CASSQDREGYTF
TRBJ2-7 | TRBV7-9 | . | . | TGTGCCAGCAGCTTAGTCCACTCGAATTTTCCGGGACACGACTACGAGCAGTACTTC | CASSLVHSNFPGHDYEQYF
TRBJ2-1 | TRBV5-1 | . | TRBD2 | TGCGCCAGCCGACCCAGCTTGAGCGGGGGTATATTATTCAATGAGCAGTTCTTC | CASRPSLSGGILFNEQFF
TRBJ1-4 | TRBV6-5 | . | . | TGTGCCAGCAGTCCTCGCCAAGGGGGAGAAAAACTGTTTTTT | CASSPRQGGEKLFF
TRBJ2-2 | TRBV24-1 | . | TRBD2 | TGTGCCACCTCCGGGGGGGAATACACCGGGGAGCTGTTTTTT | CATSGGEYTGELFF
TRBJ1-1 | TRBV19 | . | . | TGTGCCAGTAGTATAGATGGCAGGCGAACTGAAGCTTTCTTT | CASSIDGRRTEAFF
TRBJ2-6 | TRBV18 | . | . | TGTGCCAGCTCACCACAGGGGTCCTCTGGGGCCAACGTCCTGACTTTC | CASSPQGSSGANVLTF
TRBJ1-4 | TRBV28 | many | . | TGTGCCACCACCCCCGGGGGGCTGACTAATGAAAAACTGTTTTTT | CATTPGGLTNEKLFF
TRBJ1-2 | TRBV6-1 | . | . | TGTGCCAGCAGTGAAGGAGTATTTGCGTATGGCTACACCTTC | CASSEGVFAYGYTF
TRBJ2-4 | TRBV6-5 | once | TRBD1 | TGTGCCAGCAGCACAGGGGGTGTAGCCAAAAACATTCAGTACTTC | CASSTGGVAKNIQYF
TRBJ2-1 | TRBV10-2 | . | . | TGCGCCAGCATCCCCTCCGGCAGGGGAGACAATGAGCAGTTCTTC | CASIPSGRGDNEQFF